This is a list of T cell receptor beta chains from one sample in a study of cytomegalovirus exposure and HLA in healthy donors. The assay was immunoSEQ multiplex PCR, and TCRdb's table has in-frame clones only and misses some. The table lists 200,000 to 250,000 clones, around 80% of them singletons, with roughly 2.5% in the top ten. Sequences were obtained from PBMCs. These receptors originate from a woman aged 60-70 years in good health and CMV-seropositive. Each CDR3 is given with its conserved first and last residue. The D gene is left open where the match is weak. The size of a clone is reported for some rows only, either as once, few or many, or as a class for expanded clones.

-	TRBV28	few	17	TRBJ2-5	TGTGCCAGCAGTCCACTTGAGTCGGCAGGGGATTCCGAGACCCAGTACTTC	CASSPLESAGDSETQYF
TRBD2	TRBV4-1	-	17	TRBJ2-3	TGCGCCAGCAGCGCCGGGACTAGCGGGGAGAGCACAGATACGCAGTATTTT	CASSAGTSGESTDTQYF
-	TRBV7-3	few	13	TRBJ1-5	TGTGCCAGCAGCTTAACGCAGAATCAGCCCCAGCATTTT	CASSLTQNQPQHF
TRBD1	TRBV7-9	few	16	TRBJ1-2	TGTGCCAGCAGCTTAGGGGGGCGACAGGGGGCAGGTGGCTACACCTTC	CASSLGGRQGAGGYTF
-	TRBV18	-	14	TRBJ1-5	TGTGCCAGCTCACCGCAGGATAGCAATCAGCCCCAGCATTTT	CASSPQDSNQPQHF
-	TRBV5-4	-	14	TRBJ2-3	TGTGCCAGCAGCTTCGAGGGGGGGAAAGATACGCAGTATTTT	CASSFEGGKDTQYF
TRBD2	TRBV7-2	-	16	TRBJ2-3	TGTGCCAGCAGCTTAAATAGCGGGGGGAACACAGATACGCAGTATTTT	CASSLNSGGNTDTQYF
-	TRBV5-1	-	14	TRBJ1-2	TGCGCCAGCAGATTATCAGGGGAAAGAGGTGGCTACACCTTC	CASRLSGERGGYTF
TRBD2	TRBV28	-	17	TRBJ2-1	TGTGCCAGCAGTTTCCGTAGCGGGCCAAGGCTATACAATGAGCAGTTCTTC	CASSFRSGPRLYNEQFF
-	TRBV6-5	-	15	TRBJ1-5	TGTGCCAGCAGTTACAGGGGAGGGAGCAATCAGCCCCAGCATTTT	CASSYRGGSNQPQHF
-	TRBV28	-	13	TRBJ1-5	TGTGCCAGCAGAATGGGGGGGGATCAGCCCCAGCATTTT	CASRMGGDQPQHF
-	TRBV19	-	12	TRBJ2-7	TGTGCCAGTAGTACACTAGTCGGCGAGCAGTACTTC	CASSTLVGEQYF
TRBD2	TRBV5-1	-	16	TRBJ2-1	TGCGCCAGTTTATTCGGGGGGGGCCCACCCTACAATGAGCAGTTCTTC	CASLFGGGPPYNEQFF
TRBD2	TRBV4-2	-	21	TRBJ2-1	TGTGCCAGCAGCCGTGCGAGGATTACTAGCGGGGGTGGGGGTTCCTACAATGAGCAGTTCTTC	CASSRARITSGGGGSYNEQFF
-	TRBV7-2	few	13	TRBJ2-3	TGTGCCAGCAGCAACATTGGTCCAGATACGCAGTATTTT	CASSNIGPDTQYF
TRBD1	TRBV9	-	13	TRBJ1-2	TGTGCCAGCAGCTCCGGGACAGACTATGGCTACACCTTC	CASSSGTDYGYTF
TRBD2	TRBV7-2	-	18	TRBJ2-7	TGTGCCAGCAGCTTAGCGGGGGGGAATCTAGGGTTCTCCTACGAGCAGTACTTC	CASSLAGGNLGFSYEQYF
-	TRBV30	-	16	TRBJ2-2	TGTGCCTGGAGTGTCCCTGCGGGACAGACCACCGGGGAGCTGTTTTTT	CAWSVPAGQTTGELFF
TRBD2	TRBV2	-	16	TRBJ2-1	TGTGCCAGCTCCATGGGGACTAGCGGCCCTCGGGATGAGCAGTTCTTC	CASSMGTSGPRDEQFF
-	TRBV6-5	-	12	TRBJ2-7	TGTGCCAGCAGTGACCAGGTGTACGAGCAGTACTTC	CASSDQVYEQYF
TRBD1	TRBV7-9	-	15	TRBJ1-2	TGTGCCAGCAGCCCGGACAGGGGGCGCTTCCATGGCTACACCTTC	CASSPDRGRFHGYTF
-	TRBV2	-	13	TRBJ1-1	TGTGCCAGCGCTTACTACGAGGACACTGAAGCTTTCTTT	CASAYYEDTEAFF
-	TRBV2	once	14	TRBJ2-1	TGTGCCAGCAAGCCGGGGAGAATGGTACATGAGCAGTTCTTC	CASKPGRMVHEQFF
-	TRBV7-2	-	15	TRBJ1-5	TGTGCCAGCAGCCCCGGTTGGGACAACAGTCAGCCCCAGCATTTT	CASSPGWDNSQPQHF
TRBD1	TRBV28	-	18	TRBJ1-5	TGTGCCAGCAGTTCCTCGGGACAGGGGATTTATGGCAATCAGCCCCAGCATTTT	CASSSSGQGIYGNQPQHF
-	TRBV4-1	-	17	TRBJ2-5	TGCGCCAGCAGCCAAAACCCACGGACAGCCAGCCAAGAGACCCAGTACTTC	CASSQNPRTASQETQYF
-	TRBV20-1	few	11	TRBJ2-1	TGCAGTGCTTTGGCCCCTGATGAGCAGTTCTTC	CSALAPDEQFF
TRBD1	TRBV15	-	16	TRBJ1-2	TGTGCCACCAGCACCGGTACCACAGGGGGACCAGTTGGCTACACCTTC	CATSTGTTGGPVGYTF
TRBD1	TRBV28	once	14	TRBJ1-5	TGTGCCAGCAGCCACGGACAGGGGAGTCAGCCCCAGCATTTT	CASSHGQGSQPQHF
TRBD2	TRBV30	-	15	TRBJ2-5	TGTGCCTGGAGTCCTAGCGGGAGTTGGCAAGAGACCCAGTACTTC	CAWSPSGSWQETQYF
-	TRBV5-1	few	15	TRBJ1-1	TGCGCCAGCAGCTTCTTGGACGGCGGGGAGACTGAAGCTTTCTTT	CASSFLDGGETEAFF
TRBD1	TRBV2	-	14	TRBJ2-7	TGTGCCAGCAGCCGGGACAGGGGGGCTTACGAGCAGTACTTC	CASSRDRGAYEQYF
-	TRBV25-1	-	14	TRBJ2-4	TGTGCCAGCAGTGAATTTGGGTCGCGGGACATTCAGTACTTC	CASSEFGSRDIQYF
-	TRBV19	-	15	TRBJ1-2	TGTGCCAGTAGTATCGGCGGACAAATTAACTATGGCTACACCTTC	CASSIGGQINYGYTF
-	TRBV7-9	-	13	TRBJ1-1	TGTGCCAGCAGCTTATCTCGTAACACTGAAGCTTTCTTT	CASSLSRNTEAFF
TRBD2	TRBV5-6	-	15	TRBJ2-1	TGTGCCAGCAGCTTGCCCAGCGGGATTTACAATGAGCAGTTCTTC	CASSLPSGIYNEQFF
-	TRBV5-1	-	14	TRBJ2-1	TGCGCCAGCAGCCCGGAGCCGACTCAAGATGAGCAGTTCTTC	CASSPEPTQDEQFF
TRBD2	TRBV5-4	-	15	TRBJ2-5	TGTGCCAGCAGGGCCCAGCGGGGGGGCTTGGAGACCCAGTACTTC	CASRAQRGGLETQYF
-	TRBV5-8	-	17	TRBJ2-6	TGTGCCAGCAGCTTCACTCAGGGAACCCGTGGGGCCAACGTCCTGACTTTC	CASSFTQGTRGANVLTF
-	TRBV19	-	14	TRBJ2-5	TGTGCCAGTAGCCTGACAAGGTATGAAGAGACCCAGTACTTC	CASSLTRYEETQYF
-	TRBV28	-	13	TRBJ2-7	TGTGCCAGCAGTTTGTTGAGCTCCTACGAGCAGTACTTC	CASSLLSSYEQYF
-	TRBV18	-	13	TRBJ2-7	TGTGCCAGCTCACCAACGACGGGTTACGAGCAGTACTTC	CASSPTTGYEQYF
-	TRBV5-1	-	16	TRBJ2-7	TGCGCCAGCAGCCAGGACTGGTCGACTCCCACCTACGAGCAGTACTTC	CASSQDWSTPTYEQYF
-	TRBV4-1	-	16	TRBJ2-5	TGCGCCAGCAGCCAAACCCACCCCGACAGCCAAGAGACCCAGTACTTC	CASSQTHPDSQETQYF
-	TRBV5-8	-	15	TRBJ2-7	TGTGCCAGCAGCTTGGCCGGGAGTAGCTCCTACGAGCAGTACTTC	CASSLAGSSSYEQYF
TRBD2	TRBV6-1	-	16	TRBJ2-2	TGTGCCAGCAGTGGGGAGGTCGGCGGGGGAACCGGGGAGCTGTTTTTT	CASSGEVGGGTGELFF